The 2 T cell receptor beta chains given below trace back to one sample, sequenced in a study of graft-versus-host responses after intestinal transplantation. Clones were read by immunoSEQ multiplex PCR, and TCRdb kept only the in-frame ones, dropping some. The sample carries 25,000 to 30,000 clones, more than 75% recorded once. These receptors' targets are unknown. The specimen comprised unstimulated CD4+ T cells sorted from spleen or lymph node cells, sampled before intestinal transplant. The receptors here all came from a human donor who received an intestinal transplant.

This clone was picked up a small number of times. V is TRBV4-1 and J is TRBJ1-3; a weak D match, TRBD1 (5 bases). The V end was cut by 3 bases, the J end by 4 bases, with 16 bases between. Per the germline V gene, CDR1 is MGHRA and CDR2 is YSYEKL. This CDR3 has 16 amino acids. CDR3 bases: TGCGCCAGCAGCCAGGAACCTCAGGGATCCGGAAACACCATATATTTT. It encodes CASSQEPQGSGNTIYF.

The V and J genes are TRBV2 and TRBJ2-7, with D maybe TRBD2 (5 bases). CDR1 and CDR2 from the germline V gene are SNHLY and FYNNEI. Trimming stripped 3 bases from V and 3 bases from J, with 12 bases between. This CDR3 is 14 amino acids long. The CDR3 sequence: CASSEDGSFYEQYF. The DNA of the CDR3 is TGTGCCAGCAGTGAGGATGGGAGTTTCTACGAGCAGTACTTC.